This T cell receptor (beta chain) comes out of a study of blood T cell repertoires in COVID-19. Study-level information: The United States, Italy and Spain were the sources of the acute and convalescent COVID-19 samples. Sources were T cells, B-cell-depleted T cells, or PBMCs; the material itself was cDNA or gDNA.

The authors' processing: By means of reference gene primer amplification, nucleated cell counts were estimated. This table comes from immunoSEQ multiplex PCR, and its TCRdb copy is limited to in-frame clones, with some not included. V and J calls and clone size are given by that table; D and trimming were obtained from the DNA. The sample yields about 74,000 clones, 80% to 95% seen once. From germline, CDR1 is LNHDA and CDR2 SQIVND (reference sequence). Trimming shortened V by 5 bases and J by 4 bases, and 18 bases separated the two germline ends. The CDR3 loop spans 16 amino acids. The sequence was obtained from a woman in her sixties or seventies with active COVID-19. The sequenced sample was peripheral blood. This rearrangement joins TRBV19 to TRBJ2-1; D possibly corresponds to TRBD2 (5 bases). The CDR3: CASSLAGLRGYNEQFF. The CDR3 DNA follows: TGTGCCAGTAGTCTCGCGGGCCTCCGCGGTTACAATGAGCAGTTCTTC.